Following are 13 T cell receptor beta chains from one sample sequenced in a study of identical twins. A single record per CDR3 protein comes from TCRdb applying MiXCR to the 5' RACE reads. The data hold about 790,000 distinct CDR3 sequences, with 15% to 20% observed a single time. The same data also contributed to another study, on T cells expressing NK-cell markers.

The sample was PBMCs. The receptors derive from a woman aged 18-29 years in good health.

This clonotype appeared many times. The chain couples TRBV20-1 to TRBJ2-1; TRBD2 might be the D (6 bases). Trimming stripped 6 bases from V and 5 bases from J, with 11 bases between. Germline V gives CDR1 DFQATT, CDR2 SNEGSKA (reference sequence). CDR3 size: 12 residues. The CDR3 spells CSAKGLNNEQFF. The CDR3 coding sequence is TGCAGTGCCAAGGGACTTAACAATGAGCAGTTCTTC.

This clonotype was seen only a few times. The chain is built from TRBV11-2 and TRBJ2-1; 7 bases match TRBD2. Germline CDR1 is SGHAT and CDR2 is FQNNGV. J gave up 10 bases and V 7 bases, and 19 bases lay outside the gene matches. CDR3 length equals 16 residues. The CDR3 spells CASTIEKRDPLREQFF. CDR3 sequence (DNA): TGTGCCAGCACCATCGAGAAGCGGGATCCTTTACGGGAGCAGTTCTTC.

A few counts support this clonotype. The chain links TRBV20-1 to TRBJ2-7; D is perhaps TRBD2 (6 bases). Germline-derived CDR1 and CDR2 are DFQATT and SNEGSKA (reference sequence). V was cut by 0 bases and J by 0 bases, with 9 bases left in between. This CDR3 is 14 amino acids long. In DNA form, the CDR3 reads TGCAGTGCTAGAGATGGGGGACTCTCCTACGAGCAGTACTTC. As protein: CSARDGGLSYEQYF.

V is TRBV5-1 and J is TRBJ2-2, with 7 bases fitting TRBD1. Trimming cost V 4 bases and J 4 bases; bases outside gene matches: 4. Germline V gene sequence: CDR1 SGHRS, CDR2 YFSETQ. This CDR3 region has 14 residues. DNA of the CDR3: TGCGCCAGCAGCCCCGACAGGGCCACCGGGGAGCTGTTTTTT. Translating gives CASSPDRATGELFF.

This clonotype was detected a few times. The rearrangement joins TRBV7-2 to TRBJ2-1; tentative D call: TRBD1 (6 bases). This CDR3 has 15 residues. CDR1 and CDR2 from the germline V gene are SGHTA and FQGNSA. V lost 0 bases and J 4 bases, leaving 10 bases between the germline ends. CDR3 bases: TGTGCCAGCAGCTTAGCGGGGGCCGGGTACAATGAGCAGTTCTTC. Translated, it gives CASSLAGAGYNEQFF.

This chain links TRBV15 with TRBJ2-1, with D unclear. The CDR3 totals 15 residues. Germline-derived CDR1 and CDR2 are LNHNV and YYDKDF (reference sequence). V shed 1 base and J shed 4 bases, with 11 bases lying between them. Here the CDR3 DNA reads TGTGCCACCAGCAGAGTCACAGTCCAGTACAATGAGCAGTTCTTC. Translation: CATSRVTVQYNEQFF.

This clonotype occurred once. The chain combines TRBV7-2 with TRBJ2-3; TRBD2 might be the D (6 bases). Germline assignment: CDR1 SGHTA and CDR2 FQGNSA. The CDR3 loop spans 13 amino acids. V lost 5 bases and J lost 5, with 11 bases in between. This CDR3 reads CASSPRSGDTQYF. CDR3 in DNA: TGTGCCAGCAGCCCCCGTAGCGGAGATACGCAGTATTTT.

This clonotype appeared once. This rearrangement joins TRBV7-9 to TRBJ2-1; D might be TRBD2 (5 bases). The CDR3 totals 16 residues. V shed 5 bases and J shed 7 bases, with 21 bases lying between them. In germline, CDR1 is SEHNR, CDR2 FQNEAQ (reference sequence). CDR3 coding DNA: TGTGCCAGCAGCCCCAGTATCCGGGATCACCGGAATGAGCAGTTCTTC. Its protein product is CASSPSIRDHRNEQFF.

The rearrangement joins TRBV20-1 to TRBJ2-1, with a possible D match to TRBD2 (6 bases). Germline-derived CDR1 and CDR2 are DFQATT and SNEGSKA (reference sequence). This CDR3 is built from 10 residues. Trimming took off 6 bases at V and 15 bases at J, with 15 bases between the two ends. CDR3 loop: CSATRTIPFF. As DNA, the CDR3 is TGCAGTGCCACAAGGACTATTCCGTTCTTC.

The rearrangement links TRBV29-1 to TRBJ2-1, with a weak D call TRBD2 (6 bases). Per germline, CDR1 SQVTM and CDR2 ANQGSEA. Between the trimmed V and J ends, which lost 0 bases and 9 bases, there was a span of 15 bases. The CDR3 contains 14 residues. The DNA of the CDR3 is TGCAGCGTTGAAGATGCAGGGCGGAGGGGTGAGCAGTTCTTC. It translates to CSVEDAGRRGEQFF.

This clonotype was found a few times. The chain carries TRBV6-5 and TRBJ1-2; 9 bases line up with TRBD1. V was clipped by 3 bases and J by 5 bases; unmatched bases: 4. The V gene's germline CDR1 is MNHEY and CDR2 SVGAGI. This CDR3 is 14 amino acids long. The CDR3 reads CASSYLGTGYGYTF. The CDR3 DNA sequence: TGTGCCAGCAGTTATCTGGGGACAGGGTATGGCTACACCTTC.

A few counts support this clonotype. The J gene is TRBJ2-3, the V gene TRBV20-1; D perhaps matches TRBD1 (6 bases). The V end lost 3 bases, the J end lost 2 bases, and 15 bases lay between the germline ends. The CDR3 extends over 15 amino acids. Germline V lookup: CDR1 DFQATT, CDR2 SNEGSKA (reference sequence). This CDR3 reads CSASKQGTFTDTQYF. Here the CDR3 DNA reads TGCAGTGCTAGTAAGCAAGGGACATTCACAGATACGCAGTATTTT.

This clonotype was recorded a few times. V gene TRBV21-1 combines with J gene TRBJ2-1. TRBV21-1 is annotated as a pseudogene. The CDR3 is 15 residues long. In DNA form, the CDR3 reads TGTGCCAGCAGAAGGCGGGCTCGCAAACACAATGAGCAGTTCTTC. Encoded protein: CASRRRARKHNEQFF.